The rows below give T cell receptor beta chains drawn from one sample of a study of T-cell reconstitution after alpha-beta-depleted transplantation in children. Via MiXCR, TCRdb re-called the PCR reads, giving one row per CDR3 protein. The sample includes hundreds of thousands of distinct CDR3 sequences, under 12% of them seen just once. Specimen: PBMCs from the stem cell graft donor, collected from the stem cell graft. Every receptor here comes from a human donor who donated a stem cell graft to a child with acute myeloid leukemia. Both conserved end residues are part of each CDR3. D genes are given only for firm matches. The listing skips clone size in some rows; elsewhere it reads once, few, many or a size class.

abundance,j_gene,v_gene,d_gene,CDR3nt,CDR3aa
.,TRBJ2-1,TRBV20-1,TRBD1,TGCAGTGCTAGGAGGTCGGCAGGGGGCAATGAGCAGTTCTTC,CSARRSAGGNEQFF
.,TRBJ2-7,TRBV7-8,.,TGTGCCAGCACTCTAAGCCAGTTAATGTACGAGCAGTACTTC,CASTLSQLMYEQYF
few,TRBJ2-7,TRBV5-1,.,TGCGCCAGCAGCCCCGGGACCAGCGGGTTTGGCGAGCAGTACTTC,CASSPGTSGFGEQYF
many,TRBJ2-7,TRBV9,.,TGTGCCAGCAGTGCCACAACGCTAGCTGGCGAGCAGTACTTC,CASSATTLAGEQYF
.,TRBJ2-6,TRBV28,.,TGTGCCAGCAGTTCCACACGGAGTTCTGGGGCCAACGTCCTGACTTTC,CASSSTRSSGANVLTF
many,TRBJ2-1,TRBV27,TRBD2,TGTGCCAGCAGTTACGGACTAGCGGGACAGGGTAGGAACAATGAGCAGTTCTTC,CASSYGLAGQGRNNEQFF
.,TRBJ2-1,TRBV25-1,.,TGTGCCAGCAGGATAGGGGATGGGGCAGGGCTCTACAATGAGCAGTTCTTC,CASRIGDGAGLYNEQFF
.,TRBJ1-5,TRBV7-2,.,TGTGCCAGCAGCTTAGATTTCGGCTCCAATCAGCCCCAGCATTTT,CASSLDFGSNQPQHF
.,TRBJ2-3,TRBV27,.,TGTGCCAGCAGTTCCCGAAATCCCTCCCAAAGGCCCACAGATACGCAGTATTTT,CASSSRNPSQRPTDTQYF
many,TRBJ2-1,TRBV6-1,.,TGTGCCAGCAGACGGGAGCTTTACAATGAGCAGTTCTTC,CASRRELYNEQFF
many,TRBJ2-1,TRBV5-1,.,TGCGCCAGCAGCTTGGCCCTTAGTGAGCAGTTCTTC,CASSLALSEQFF
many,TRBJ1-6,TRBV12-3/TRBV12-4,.,TGTGCCAGCAGTTTTGAACAGTTGCGTTCACCCCTCCACTTT,CASSFEQLRSPLHF
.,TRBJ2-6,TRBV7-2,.,TGTGCCAGCAGCTTGGATACGTCTGGGGCCAACGTCCTGACTTTC,CASSLDTSGANVLTF
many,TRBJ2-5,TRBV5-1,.,TGCGCCAGCAGCCCCCGGGACCAAGAGACCCAGTACTTC,CASSPRDQETQYF
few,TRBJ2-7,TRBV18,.,TGTGCCAGCTCACCAACAACGTTAGGGGCGTACGAGCAGTACTTC,CASSPTTLGAYEQYF
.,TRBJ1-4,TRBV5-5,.,TGTGCCAGCAGCTTGGCCATGCATGAAAAACTGTTTTTT,CASSLAMHEKLFF
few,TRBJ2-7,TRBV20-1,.,TGCAGTGCTAGAGACCGGGACACCCCCTACGAGCAGTACTTC,CSARDRDTPYEQYF
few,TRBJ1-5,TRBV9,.,TGTGCCAGCAGCGTAGGATCAGGGGTCAATCAGCCCCAGCATTTT,CASSVGSGVNQPQHF
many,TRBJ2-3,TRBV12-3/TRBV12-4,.,TGTGCCAGCAGTTTTGTAGGGTGGAGAGATACGCAGTATTTT,CASSFVGWRDTQYF
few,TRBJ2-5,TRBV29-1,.,TGCAGCGACCCACCCCGACAGACCCAAGAGACCCAGTACTTC,CSDPPRQTQETQYF
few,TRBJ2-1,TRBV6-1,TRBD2,TGTGCCAGCAGCCCGGGACTAGCGGGCTACTCCTACAATGAGCAGTTCTTC,CASSPGLAGYSYNEQFF
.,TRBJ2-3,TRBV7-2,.,TGTGCCAGCAGCTTATGGACCCGGACTGATGGGGGGGATACGCAGTATTTT,CASSLWTRTDGGDTQYF
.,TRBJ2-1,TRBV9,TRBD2,TGTGCCAGCAGCCCCCGCCTAGCGGGAGGAGGTTATGAGCAGTTCTTC,CASSPRLAGGGYEQFF
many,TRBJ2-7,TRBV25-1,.,TGTGCCAGCAGTGAGCCCGCCCGACAGTACGAGCAGTACTTC,CASSEPARQYEQYF
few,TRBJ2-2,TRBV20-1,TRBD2,TGCAGTGCTAGAGATCAGAAGCGGGAGATCGGAACCGGGGAGCTGTTTTTT,CSARDQKREIGTGELFF
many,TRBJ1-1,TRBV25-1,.,TGTGCCAGCATGTTGGGACACACTGAAGCTTTCTTT,CASMLGHTEAFF
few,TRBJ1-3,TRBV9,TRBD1,TGTGCCAGCAGCGTAGCTACGGGAGGGACAGGAGGAAACACCATATATTTT,CASSVATGGTGGNTIYF
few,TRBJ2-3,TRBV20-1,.,TGCAGTGCTAGAGGGCGTTGGACAGATACGCAGTATTTT,CSARGRWTDTQYF
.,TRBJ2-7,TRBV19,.,TGTGCCAGTAGTATAGTACTAGGGGAATACGAGCAGTACTTC,CASSIVLGEYEQYF